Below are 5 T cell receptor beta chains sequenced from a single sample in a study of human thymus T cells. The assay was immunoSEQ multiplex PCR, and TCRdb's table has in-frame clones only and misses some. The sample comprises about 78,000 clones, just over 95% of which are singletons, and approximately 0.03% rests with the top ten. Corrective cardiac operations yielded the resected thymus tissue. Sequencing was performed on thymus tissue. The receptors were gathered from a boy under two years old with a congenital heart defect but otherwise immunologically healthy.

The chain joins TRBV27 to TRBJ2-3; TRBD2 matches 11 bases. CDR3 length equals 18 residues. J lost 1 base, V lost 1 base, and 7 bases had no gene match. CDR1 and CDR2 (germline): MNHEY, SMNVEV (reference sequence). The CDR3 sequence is CASSLLPLAGGGTDTQYF. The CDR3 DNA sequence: TGTGCCAGCAGTTTATTACCTCTAGCGGGGGGTGGCACAGATACGCAGTATTTT.

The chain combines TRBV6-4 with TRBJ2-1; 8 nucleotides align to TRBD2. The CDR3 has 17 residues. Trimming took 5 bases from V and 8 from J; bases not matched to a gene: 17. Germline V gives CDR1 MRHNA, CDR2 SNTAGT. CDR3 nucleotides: TGTGCCAGCAGTAGCCTTCCCGAAAAAGCGGGAGTTCATGAGCAGTTCTTC. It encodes CASSSLPEKAGVHEQFF.

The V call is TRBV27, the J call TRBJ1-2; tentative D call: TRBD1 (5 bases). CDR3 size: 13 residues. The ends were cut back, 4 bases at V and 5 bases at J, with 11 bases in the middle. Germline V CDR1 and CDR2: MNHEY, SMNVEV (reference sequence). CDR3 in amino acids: CASSSRGDYGYTF. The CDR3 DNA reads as TGTGCCAGCAGTTCTCGGGGGGATTATGGCTACACCTTC.

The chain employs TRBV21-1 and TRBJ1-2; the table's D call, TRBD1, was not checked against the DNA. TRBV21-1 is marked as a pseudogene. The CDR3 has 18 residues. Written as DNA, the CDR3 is TGTGCCAGCAGCAAAGTTAAAAGTCCCGGACAGTCGGGTTTTGGCTACACCTTC. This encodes CASSKVKSPGQSGFGYTF.

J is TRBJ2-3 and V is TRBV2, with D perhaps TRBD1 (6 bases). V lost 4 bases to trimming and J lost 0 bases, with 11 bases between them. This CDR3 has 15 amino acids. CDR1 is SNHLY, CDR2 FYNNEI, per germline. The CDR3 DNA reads TGTGCCAGCAGTGGGGACGGACAGAGCACAGATACGCAGTATTTT. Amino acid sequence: CASSGDGQSTDTQYF.